This passage covers 11 T cell receptor beta chains from one sample sequenced in a study of T cells in Graves' hyperthyroidism and ophthalmopathy (dated by TCRdb to the late 2010s). Receptors were amplified or captured by multiplex PCR. The run used an Illumina HiSeq 2000. TCR beta CDR3 regions were amplified from RNA transcripts. The TCR CDR3 was subjected to a first round of RT-PCR using the HTBI primer set and the Qiagen OneStep RT-PCR kit. TCRdb redid the processing of the public reads, applying fastp at Q25 and MiXCR, and retained in-frame beta chains. Under each unique CDR3 protein, matching rows form one entry showing the most common genes and DNA. For this sample there are approximately 690,000 distinct CDR3 sequences; around 15% appear just once. 9.5% to 15% of the sample is taken by the ten largest. The material sequenced was blood. These receptors came from a woman aged 50 to 60 with Graves' ophthalmopathy.

This clonotype was counted a few times. V gene TRBV20-1 combines with J gene TRBJ2-5; D possibly uses TRBD1 or TRBD2 (5 bases each). Germline V gene data show CDR1 as DFQATT and CDR2 as SNEGSKA (reference sequence). The CDR3 sequence is 14 residues long. The ends were cut back, 8 bases at V and 7 bases at J, with 23 bases in the middle. The CDR3 here is CSTTGTETGGTQYF. The CDR3 region has the DNA TGCAGTACGACCGGGACGGAAACTGGTGGGACCCAGTACTTC.

V gene TRBV5-1 combines with J gene TRBJ1-1; D is unresolved. The germline V gene has CDR1 SGHRS and CDR2 YFSETQ. V was shortened by 5 bases and J by 1 base, with 9 bases between the two germline ends. The CDR3 covers 13 residues. DNA for the CDR3: TGCGCCAGCAGAGAAGATCCGAACACTGAAGCTTTCTTT. It translates to CASREDPNTEAFF.

Ten or more counts support this clonotype. This chain joins TRBV30 and TRBJ2-7; possibly TRBD2 for D (6 bases). From germline, CDR1 is GTSNPN and CDR2 SVGIG (reference sequence). The V end lost 0 bases, the J end lost 7 bases, and 13 bases lay between the germline ends. The CDR3 consists of 13 residues. The CDR3 coding sequence is TGTGCCTGGAGTGTACTTGCGGGGCGGGAGCAGTACTTC. This sequence encodes CAWSVLAGREQYF.

CDR3 in amino acids: CASTELVWGAEAFF. In DNA form, the CDR3 reads TGCGCCAGCACCGAATTGGTGTGGGGGGCTGAAGCTTTCTTT. This chain joins TRBV4-3 and TRBJ1-1; D perhaps matches TRBD1 (5 bases). The CDR3 loop spans 14 amino acids. Germline V gene lookup returns CDR1 LGHNA and CDR2 YSLEER. Trimming left V 7 bases short and J 6 bases short, with 18 bases between.

The chain couples TRBV6-1 to TRBJ1-2; 8 nucleotides match TRBD1. The CDR3 covers 15 residues. Germline V gene sequence: CDR1 MNHNS, CDR2 SASEGT. Losses at the gene ends were 6 bases for V and 7 bases for J; bases not matched to a gene: 13. CDR3 region: CASSPPGQGASGYTF. Written as DNA, the CDR3 is TGTGCCAGCAGCCCCCCTGGGCAGGGGGCTTCTGGCTACACCTTC.

This clonotype was detected only a few times. This chain connects TRBV5-1 to TRBJ2-2; no clear D. The CDR3 is made up of 16 amino acids. Germline CDR1 and CDR2: SGHRS and YFSETQ. Trimming stripped 0 bases from V and 6 bases from J, with 15 bases between. The CDR3 DNA is TGCGCCAGCAGCTTGGAGAGGCAGCCAGAGGCCGGGGAGCTGTTTTTT. Protein: CASSLERQPEAGELFF.

This clonotype occurred a few times. The chain recombines TRBV24-1 with TRBJ2-4, with D perhaps TRBD1 (5 bases). Germline assignment: CDR1 KGHDR and CDR2 SFDVKD. This CDR3 contains 11 residues. Trimming left V 5 bases short and J 13 bases short, with 11 bases between. The CDR3 DNA sequence: TGTGCCACCAGTGGCGGACACGGACAGTACTTC. Translating it yields CATSGGHGQYF.

This chain links TRBV19 with TRBJ2-5; D is possibly TRBD1 (5 bases). CDR3 length: 15 residues. V lost 4 bases and J 2 bases, leaving 14 bases between the germline ends. Germline V gene data show CDR1 as LNHDA and CDR2 as SQIVND (reference sequence). This CDR3 is CASSTGPTSQETQYF. As DNA, the CDR3 is TGTGCCAGTAGTACAGGGCCTACCTCTCAAGAGACCCAGTACTTC.

A single count supports this clonotype. A much larger clone lies a single base off, so this may be a read error. J is TRBJ1-2 and V is TRBV28, with TRBD1 as a possible D gene (5 bases). V lost 7 bases, J lost 4 bases, and 19 bases lay in between. This CDR3 spans 15 amino acids. The germline V gene encodes CDR1 MDHEN and CDR2 SYDVKM. The CDR3 is CASNPQLRGAYGYTF. As DNA, the CDR3 is TGTGCCAGCAATCCCCAGTTGAGGGGCGCCTATGGCTACACCTTC.

This clonotype has a count of ten or more. This chain joins TRBV30 and TRBJ2-7; 7 bases line up with TRBD1. The junction had 6 bases not matched to a gene; V was cut back by 3 bases and J by 4 bases. The CDR3 sequence is 13 residues long. Germline CDR1 is GTSNPN and CDR2 is SVGIG (reference sequence). The CDR3 loop is CAWSQGVGYEQYF. DNA for the CDR3: TGTGCCTGGAGCCAGGGGGTCGGTTACGAGCAGTACTTC.

The rearrangement links TRBV4-3 to TRBJ2-2, with 12 bases identical to TRBD1. Germline V lookup: CDR1 LGHNA, CDR2 YSLEER. The CDR3 runs 19 residues. V lost 3 bases and J lost 0; bases outside the gene matches: 8. The CDR3: CASSQRGTGGFANTGELFF. The DNA for the CDR3 is TGCGCCAGCAGCCAGAGAGGGACAGGGGGCTTTGCGAACACCGGGGAGCTGTTTTTT.